Following are 25 T cell receptor beta chains from one sample sequenced in a study of early T cells in non-severe SARS-CoV-2 infection. TCRdb reanalysed the 5' RACE reads using MiXCR and keeps one entry per CDR3 protein. The sample includes 80,000 or so distinct CDR3 sequences, 11% to 15% of them seen just once. Source material: whole blood. These receptors were obtained from an adult who was a healthcare worker with PCR-confirmed SARS-CoV-2 infection or an uninfected control (not recorded which).

This clonotype has at least ten counts. The chain has TRBV19 and TRBJ2-1, with 12 bases lining up with TRBD2. V trimming: 10 bases; J trimming: 4 bases; junction bases outside the gene matches: 20. CDR3 length: 19 residues. CDR1 is LNHDA and CDR2 is SQIVND in the germline V gene (reference sequence). CDR3 loop: CATTSPGTSGFISYNEQFF. For the CDR3, the DNA is TGTGCCACTACCAGTCCCGGGACTAGCGGGTTTATATCGTACAATGAGCAGTTCTTC.

This clonotype was seen a handful of times. CDR3 sequence reads: CRTGGGANYGYTF. The DNA of the CDR3 is TGCCGCACGGGCGGGGGAGCTAACTATGGCTACACCTTC. The chain recombines TRBV20-1 with TRBJ1-2; a weak D match, TRBD1 (5 bases). CDR1 and CDR2 (germline): DFQATT, SNEGSKA (reference sequence). There are 13 residues in the CDR3.

This clonotype has a handful of counts. CDR3 nucleotides: TGTGCCAGCAGTCTACAGGGAGGGCCCTACGAGCAGTACTTC. This encodes CASSLQGGPYEQYF. V and J are TRBV6-1 and TRBJ2-7, with a tentative D call TRBD2 (7 bases). The CDR3 runs to 14 residues. V lost 5 bases and J 2 bases, leaving 13 bases between the germline ends. Germline V gene data show CDR1 as MNHNS and CDR2 as SASEGT.

This clonotype has at least ten counts. The rearrangement joins TRBV2 to TRBJ1-6; no reliable D call. The germline V gene encodes CDR1 SNHLY and CDR2 FYNNEI. The V end was cut by 6 bases, the J end by 3 bases, with 3 bases between. This CDR3 region has 12 residues. The CDR3 here is CASSHYNSPLHF. DNA of the CDR3: TGTGCCAGCAGCCACTATAATTCACCCCTCCACTTT.

The chain couples TRBV5-4 to TRBJ2-5; 7 bases map to TRBD2. After removal of 3 bases from V and 4 bases from J, the junction contained 9 bases not matched to a gene. Germline CDR1 reads SGHNT; CDR2 reads YYREEE (reference sequence). This CDR3 spans 15 amino acids. Here the CDR3 DNA reads TGTGCCAGCAGCTCTCCCGGGGCTAGCGGAGAGACCCAGTACTTC. Translating it yields CASSSPGASGETQYF.

The CDR3, as DNA: TGTGCCAGCAGCTTAGATGCCGGACTAGCGGACGGGGAGCTGTTTTTT. It is translated as CASSLDAGLADGELFF. The rearrangement uses TRBV11-2 and TRBJ2-2, with 10 bases lining up with TRBD2. Germline V gives CDR1 SGHAT, CDR2 FQNNGV. CDR3 length: 16 residues. The V gene end was trimmed by 0 bases and the J gene end by 7 bases; junction bases not matched to a gene: 5. The variable domain in full, completed from reference TRBV11-2 and TRBJ2-2, reads EAGVAQSPRYKIIEKRQSVAFWCNPISGHATLYWYQQILGQGPKLLIQFQNNGVVDDSQLPKDRFSAERLKGVDSTLKIQPAKLEDSAVYLCASSLDAGLADGELFFGEGSRLTVL.

This clonotype was detected ten times or more. The chain combines TRBV5-1 with TRBJ2-2; 7 bases are shared with TRBD2. Per the germline V gene, CDR1 is SGHRS and CDR2 is YFSETQ. The CDR3 totals 17 residues. V was clipped by 0 bases and J by 2 bases; unmatched bases: 7. CDR3 region: CASSLVWLADNTGELFF. The DNA of the CDR3 is TGCGCCAGCAGCTTGGTTTGGCTAGCGGATAACACCGGGGAGCTGTTTTTT.

This clonotype occurred a few times. The rearrangement uses TRBV4-2 and TRBJ2-7, with a possible D match to TRBD1 (5 bases). The V gene lost 4 bases and the J gene lost 2 bases, with 9 bases spanning the gap. CDR1 is LGHNA and CDR2 is YNFKEQ in the germline V gene. The CDR3 is made up of 13 amino acids. The CDR3 protein is CASSPDITYEQYF. CDR3 in DNA: TGTGCCAGCAGCCCGGACATTACCTACGAGCAGTACTTC.

In this sample, this clonotype turned up many times. J is TRBJ1-6 and V is TRBV7-8; 10 nucleotides agree with TRBD1. CDR3 length: 15 amino acids. V trimming: 5 bases; J trimming: 10 bases; junction bases outside the gene matches: 8. Germline-derived CDR1 and CDR2 are SGHVS and FQNEAQ. CDR3 DNA: TGTGCCAGCAGCCCCCGGACAGGGGGAGAGTCACCCCTCCACTTT. Encoded protein: CASSPRTGGESPLHF. The entire variable domain, with the rest obtained from reference TRBV7-8 and TRBJ1-6, is as follows: GAGVSQSPRYKVAKRGQDVALRCDPISGHVSLFWYQQALGQGPEFLTYFQNEAQLDKSGLPSDRFFAERPEGSVSTLKIQRTQQEDSAVYLCASSPRTGGESPLHFGNGTRLTVT.

CDR3 in amino acids: CASGDSWEQYF. The CDR3 DNA reads as TGCGCCAGTGGGGACAGTTGGGAGCAGTACTTC. The chain joins TRBV10-2 to TRBJ2-7; 7 nucleotides agree with TRBD1. Looked up from germline, CDR1 is WSHSY and CDR2 is SAAADI. V dropped 9 bases and J dropped 7; count of bases not matched to a gene: 6. This CDR3 region has 11 residues.

This clonotype was detected ten times or more. The J gene is TRBJ1-1, the V gene TRBV6-5; tentative D call: TRBD1 (5 bases). The CDR3 length is 15 residues. Germline V gene data show CDR1 as MNHEY and CDR2 as SVGAGI. V was clipped by 2 bases and J by 1 base, with 11 bases between them. The CDR3 sequence is CASSYERQGNTEAFF. For the CDR3, the DNA is TGTGCCAGCAGTTACGAGCGTCAGGGGAACACTGAAGCTTTCTTT.

The chain uses TRBV5-1 and TRBJ2-5, with 9 bases that match TRBD2. J gave up 5 bases and V 5 bases, and 7 bases lay outside the gene matches. The CDR3 is 14 amino acids. Looked up from germline, CDR1 is SGHRS and CDR2 is YFSETQ. CDR3 loop: CASRVASGVETQYF. In nucleotides, the CDR3 is TGCGCCAGCAGGGTGGCTAGCGGGGTTGAGACCCAGTACTTC.

The V call is TRBV9, the J call TRBJ2-7; D is ambiguous. The CDR3 is 14 residues long. With 0 bases removed from V and 2 bases from J, the gap between germline ends came to 9 bases. Germline assignment: CDR1 SGDLS and CDR2 YYNGEE. CDR3 region: CASSVAERAYEQYF. DNA of the CDR3: TGTGCCAGCAGCGTAGCGGAAAGGGCCTACGAGCAGTACTTC.

Note on this clonotype: This may arise from a read error, as a much more abundant clone is one base away. The chain carries TRBV11-2 and TRBJ2-2, with 7 bases fitting TRBD1. CDR3 length equals 15 residues. CDR1 SGHAT and CDR2 FQNNGV come from the germline V gene. The CDR3 DNA is TGTGTCAGCAGCCGACAGGGTTCTTTCACCGGGGAGCTGTTTTTT. Translated, it gives CVSSRQGSFTGELFF.

This clonotype was found a few times. The chain combines TRBV20-1 with TRBJ1-5; tentatively, D is TRBD1 (5 bases). From germline, CDR1 is DFQATT and CDR2 SNEGSKA (reference sequence). Trimming pared 0 bases from V and 7 bases from J, leaving 13 bases between. The length of the CDR3 is 14 residues. The CDR3 DNA reads as TGCAGTGCTAGAGAAGATGGGGCGAGGCAGCCCCAGCATTTT. As protein: CSAREDGARQPQHF.

This clonotype was counted a few times. The chain joins TRBV6-5 to TRBJ1-6; TRBD1 matches 9 bases. The CDR3 is 16 residues long. After removal of 6 bases from V and 5 bases from J, the junction contained 8 bases not matched to a gene. Germline V gene lookup returns CDR1 MNHEY and CDR2 SVGAGI. The CDR3 is CASRPGTGRNNSPLHF. CDR3 sequence (DNA): TGTGCCAGCAGACCCGGGACAGGGAGGAATAATTCACCCCTCCACTTT.

This clonotype was detected many times. The chain combines TRBV20-1 with TRBJ2-1; no definite D call. The CDR3 spans 14 residues. CDR1 is DFQATT, CDR2 SNEGSKA, per germline (reference sequence). Deletions cut 6 bases from V and 0 bases from J, with 12 bases between. The CDR3, as DNA: TGCAGTGCACTTACGGGCAGCTCCTACAATGAGCAGTTCTTC. This encodes CSALTGSSYNEQFF.

This clonotype has only a few counts. This chain connects TRBV29-1 to TRBJ2-4, with a weak D call TRBD2 (6 bases). Germline V gives CDR1 SQVTM, CDR2 ANQGSEA. The CDR3 spans 13 residues. V dropped 4 bases and J dropped 8 bases, with 15 bases sitting between them. This chain's CDR3 is CSVGRGGTDIQYF. In DNA, the CDR3 is TGCAGCGTTGGTAGGGGCGGGACGGACATTCAGTACTTC.

This chain connects TRBV3-1 to TRBJ2-6, with D perhaps matching TRBD1 (6 bases). Looked up from germline, CDR1 is LGHDT and CDR2 is YNNKEL (reference sequence). Trimming took off 2 bases at V and 0 bases at J, with 17 bases between the two ends. This CDR3 comprises 19 residues. The CDR3 loop reads CASSQTYRAASSGANVLTF. CDR3 bases: TGTGCCAGCAGCCAAACATACAGGGCCGCTAGCTCTGGGGCCAACGTCCTGACTTTC. Supplemented by reference TRBV3-1 and TRBJ2-6, the full variable domain reads DTAVSQTPKYLVTQMGNDKSIKCEQNLGHDTMYWYKQDSKKFLKIMFSYNNKELIINETVPNRFSPKSPDKAHLNLHINSLELGDSAVYFCASSQTYRAASSGANVLTFGAGSRLTVL.

This clonotype was seen ten or more times. This rearrangement joins TRBV11-2 to TRBJ1-2; TRBD1 agrees at 8 bases. Germline CDR1 and CDR2: SGHAT and FQNNGV. The V gene end was trimmed by 4 bases and the J gene end by 6 bases; junction bases not matched to a gene: 10. The CDR3 loop spans 15 amino acids. The CDR3 DNA is TGTGCCAGCAGCTACACGGACAGGGTCCCTCATGGCTACACCTTC. Translated: CASSYTDRVPHGYTF.

The chain carries TRBV13 and TRBJ2-4; TRBD1 aligns across 8 bases. The CDR3 sequence is 14 residues long. The germline V gene has CDR1 PRHDT and CDR2 FYEKMQ (reference sequence). V was clipped by 8 bases and J by 1 base; unmatched bases: 4. The CDR3 DNA sequence: TGTGCCAGCCGACGACAGGGGGCCAAAAACATTCAGTACTTC. Amino acids: CASRRQGAKNIQYF. Supplemented by reference TRBV13 and TRBJ2-4, the full variable domain reads AAGVIQSPRHLIKEKRETATLKCYPIPRHDTVYWYQQGPGQDPQFLISFYEKMQSDKGSIPDRFSAQQFSDYHSELNMSSLELGDSALYFCASRRQGAKNIQYFGAGTRLSVL.

The J gene is TRBJ2-1, the V gene TRBV20-1, with TRBD2 matching 12 bases. The CDR3 loop spans 17 amino acids. Germline assignment: CDR1 DFQATT and CDR2 SNEGSKA (reference sequence). The V segment lost 2 bases and the J segment 4 bases; nucleotides outside the gene matches: 9. This chain's CDR3 is CSARPQTSGGPYNEQFF. The DNA of the CDR3 is TGCAGTGCTAGACCTCAGACTAGCGGGGGACCTTACAATGAGCAGTTCTTC.

This clonotype was seen only once. The rearrangement joins TRBV19 to TRBJ2-3; D ambiguous. V lost 2 bases and J 6 bases, leaving 9 bases between the germline ends. The germline gives CDR1 LNHDA, CDR2 SQIVND (reference sequence). The CDR3 runs to 13 residues. Here the CDR3 reads CASSIYGVDTQYF. Written as DNA, the CDR3 is TGTGCCAGTAGTATATATGGGGTGGATACGCAGTATTTT.

This clonotype was detected only a few times. The chain carries TRBV19 and TRBJ2-1; D remains unclear. Between the trimmed V and J ends, which lost 0 bases and 4 bases, there was a span of 10 bases. Germline V gives CDR1 LNHDA, CDR2 SQIVND (reference sequence). This CDR3 is 15 amino acids long. In nucleotides, the CDR3 is TGTGCCAGTAGTATAGACTGGATGCCTTACAATGAGCAGTTCTTC. Its translation: CASSIDWMPYNEQFF.

The J gene is TRBJ1-3, the V gene TRBV20-1; 12 nucleotides match TRBD1. In germline, CDR1 is DFQATT, CDR2 SNEGSKA (reference sequence). V gave up 5 bases and J gave up 6 bases; unmatched junction bases: 5. CDR3 length equals 14 residues. The CDR3 nucleotides are TGCAGTGCTTTGGGACAGGGGGCTGAAAACACCATATATTTT. Its translation is CSALGQGAENTIYF.